This is a list of T cell receptor beta chains from one sample in a study of T-cell memory formation after mild COVID-19. TCRdb passed the 5' RACE reads through MiXCR, listing each CDR3 protein once. The sample shows 45,000 to 65,000 distinct CDR3 sequences, 9.3% of them seen only once. Sequenced material: PBMCs or a T cell subset sorted from them (not recorded which). These receptors all stem from an adult woman who had mild COVID-19 (a few samples of this study predate the infection). Cell type and time point are not known. CDR3s include the opening cysteine and the closing phenylalanine or tryptophan. A D gene is named only where the DNA matches it firmly. Where a row states a size, it is once, few, many or the class of an expanded clone; other rows omit it.

TRBJ2-3,few,NA,TRBV28,TGTGCCAGCAGACCGGGGACTTCCGGCACAGATACGCAGTATTTT,CASRPGTSGTDTQYF
TRBJ2-1,many,TRBD2,TRBV11-2,TGTGCCAGCAGTTCCGGACTAGCGTACAATGAGCAGTTCTTC,CASSSGLAYNEQFF
TRBJ1-6,NA,NA,TRBV7-9,TGTGCCAGCAGCCCTCAGGGTAGCTCACCCCTCCACTTT,CASSPQGSSPLHF
TRBJ2-1,medium-sized,NA,TRBV5-1,TGCGCCAGCAGCTTGGGGGAGACCCCCGAGCAGTTCTTC,CASSLGETPEQFF
TRBJ2-1,many,TRBD2,TRBV4-2,TGTGCCAGCAGCCCGGGACTAGCCGGACACAATGAGCAGTTCTTC,CASSPGLAGHNEQFF
TRBJ2-7,many,NA,TRBV20-1,TGCAGTGCTAGAGTCTGGGCCGAGAGCTCCTACGAGCAGTACTTC,CSARVWAESSYEQYF
TRBJ2-3,NA,TRBD2,TRBV20-1,TGCAGTGCCAGGAGACTAGGCGGACTAGCGGGGGGTGATACGCAGTATTTT,CSARRLGGLAGGDTQYF
TRBJ2-7,few,NA,TRBV19,TGTGCCAGTAGTACCCCCGAGCGCAAGGGCCGGGGCTACGAGCAGTACTTC,CASSTPERKGRGYEQYF
TRBJ1-5,few,NA,TRBV5-5,TGTGCCAGCAGCTTATACCGGGACTCCCCCAGGCCCCAGCATTTT,CASSLYRDSPRPQHF
TRBJ2-1,few,NA,TRBV5-6,TGTGCCAGCAGCTTGGGGAGGCAGGGGCGAGGTGAGCAGTTCTTC,CASSLGRQGRGEQFF
TRBJ1-5,many,NA,TRBV18,TGTGCCAGCTCACAACGGGCAGGGCCCTATTATCAGCCCCAGCATTTT,CASSQRAGPYYQPQHF
TRBJ2-1,NA,TRBD2,TRBV25-1,TGTGCCAGCAGTTTTTCCGGGAGGGCCGGATACAATGAGCAGTTCTTC,CASSFSGRAGYNEQFF
TRBJ2-7,few,TRBD1,TRBV10-3,TGTGCCATCAGAGGGGGCGCCTCCTACGAGCAGTACTTC,CAIRGGASYEQYF
TRBJ2-7,NA,NA,TRBV20-1,TGCAGTGCTAGAGGGCAGCTAGACTACGAGCAGTACTTC,CSARGQLDYEQYF
TRBJ2-2,many,TRBD1,TRBV19,TGTGCCAGTAGTTCAACAGGGGTGAACACCGGGGAGCTGTTTTTT,CASSSTGVNTGELFF
TRBJ2-2,NA,NA,TRBV2,TGTGCCAGCAGTGAAGGGGGATCGGTTAGCGTGGAGCTGTTTTTT,CASSEGGSVSVELFF
TRBJ1-1,NA,TRBD1,TRBV29-1,TGCAGCGTTGTAGCCGACAGGGGAGAAGCTTTCTTT,CSVVADRGEAFF
TRBJ2-3,NA,NA,TRBV5-1,TGCGCCAGCAGCTTTTCCGCAGATACGCAGTATTTT,CASSFSADTQYF
TRBJ2-1,many,NA,TRBV12-3/TRBV12-4,TGTGCCAGCAGTTTAGGCAGGGCATACAATGAGCAGTTCTTC,CASSLGRAYNEQFF